The 5 T cell receptor beta chains given below trace back to one sample, sequenced in a study of cytomegalovirus exposure and HLA in healthy donors. The PCR was carried out with 60 Vbeta primers and 13 Jbeta primers. TCRdb keeps only in-frame clones here, not all; method: immunoSEQ multiplex PCR. The sample contains some 130,000 clones, about 80% of which appear only once. Sequenced sample: PBMCs. The receptors shown here come from a young man in good health.

V usage is TRBV18 and J usage is TRBJ2-7; 8 bases map to TRBD1. Trimming removed 3 bases from V and 5 bases from J; junction bases left unmatched: 9. This CDR3 contains 15 residues. Germline V gene lookup returns CDR1 KGHSH and CDR2 LQKENI. CDR3 region: CASSPGQGTGDEQYF. For the CDR3, the DNA is TGTGCCAGCTCACCCGGACAGGGCACAGGCGACGAGCAGTACTTC.

This clone was seen more than once but under ten times. The genes are TRBV21-1 and TRBJ2-3; TRBD1 reflects the table's D call only, with no check against the DNA. TRBV21-1 is assigned pseudogene status. This CDR3 contains 16 residues. The chain's CDR3 is CASSPTGEYHTDTQYF. The DNA of the CDR3 is TGTGCCAGCAGCCCGACAGGAGAGTATCACACAGATACGCAGTATTTT.

As concerns this clone: At one end, the junction sequence differs from germline, possibly due to a read error. The genes are TRBV7-6 and TRBJ1-1; TRBD1 is a possible D gene (5 bases). Looked up from germline, CDR1 is SGHVS and CDR2 is FNYEAQ. The CDR3 is made up of 14 amino acids. The CDR3 reads CASSFGGTDTQAFF. CDR3 in DNA: TGTGCCAGCAGCTTTGGGGGGACGGACACTCAAGCTTTCTTT.

The chain has TRBV18 and TRBJ2-1, with 12 bases matching TRBD2. V shed 3 bases and J 3 bases; nucleotides not matched to a gene: 3. CDR3 length: 16 amino acids. From germline, CDR1 is KGHSH and CDR2 LQKENI. In nucleotides, the CDR3 is TGTGCCAGCTCACCTCGGACTAGCGGGGACTACAATGAGCAGTTCTTC. Protein product: CASSPRTSGDYNEQFF. Variable domain in full (rest from reference TRBV18 and TRBJ2-1): NAGVMQNPRHLVRRRGQEARLRCSPMKGHSHVYWYRQLPEEGLKFMVYLQKENIIDESGMPKERFSAEFPKEGPSILRIQQVVRGDSAAYFCASSPRTSGDYNEQFFGPGTRLTVL.

The CDR3 DNA reads as TGTGCCAGCACCTTAATAAGAGGGGATACGCAGTATTTT. Its protein product is CASTLIRGDTQYF. The genes are TRBV9 and TRBJ2-3; D perhaps matches TRBD2 (5 bases). The CDR3 is made up of 13 amino acids. Germline CDR1 is SGDLS and CDR2 is YYNGEE. V dropped 6 bases and J dropped 6 bases, with 14 bases sitting between them.